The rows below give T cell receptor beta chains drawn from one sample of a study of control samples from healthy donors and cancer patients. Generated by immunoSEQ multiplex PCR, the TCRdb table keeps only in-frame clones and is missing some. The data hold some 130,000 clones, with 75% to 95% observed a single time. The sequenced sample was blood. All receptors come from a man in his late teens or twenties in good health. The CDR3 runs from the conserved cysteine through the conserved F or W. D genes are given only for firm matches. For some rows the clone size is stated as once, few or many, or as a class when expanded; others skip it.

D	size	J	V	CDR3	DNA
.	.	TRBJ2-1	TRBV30	CAWSVNLYNEQFF	TGTGCCTGGAGTGTAAACCTGTACAATGAGCAGTTCTTC
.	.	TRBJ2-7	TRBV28	CASSFADSYEQYF	TGTGCCAGCAGTTTTGCGGATTCCTACGAGCAGTACTTC
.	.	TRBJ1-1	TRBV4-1	CASSQDPLLRNTEAFF	TGCGCCAGCAGCCAAGATCCGCTTCTTCGGAACACTGAAGCTTTCTTT
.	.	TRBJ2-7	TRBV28	CASSLSGATYEQYF	TGTGCCAGCAGTTTATCAGGGGCGACCTACGAGCAGTACTTC
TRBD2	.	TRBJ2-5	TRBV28	CASSPLAGGIQETQYF	TGTGCCAGCAGTCCCCTAGCGGGAGGGATCCAAGAGACCCAGTACTTC
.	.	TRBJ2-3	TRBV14	CASSPRDGSTDTQYF	TGTGCCAGCAGCCCCCGGGACGGGAGCACAGATACGCAGTATTTT
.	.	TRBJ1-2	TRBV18	CASSPDGRYGYTF	TGTGCCAGCTCACCGGACGGGAGATATGGCTACACCTTC
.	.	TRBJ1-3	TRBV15	CATSREWGNRNSGNTIYF	TGTGCCACCAGCAGAGAATGGGGAAACCGCAACTCTGGAAACACCATATATTTT
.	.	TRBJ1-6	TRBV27	CASRWGGHNSPLHF	TGTGCCAGCAGATGGGGGGGGCATAATTCACCCCTCCACTTT
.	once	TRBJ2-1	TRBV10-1	CASSEAEKYNEQFF	TGCGCCAGCAGTGAGGCGGAGAAATACAATGAGCAGTTCTTC
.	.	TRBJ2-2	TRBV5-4	CASSFSGGPPGELFF	TGTGCCAGCAGCTTCTCCGGGGGGCCTCCCGGGGAGCTGTTTTTT
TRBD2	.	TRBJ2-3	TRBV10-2	CASSGRGWREGHNSTDTQYF	TGCGCCAGCAGTGGCCGGGGGTGGCGGGAGGGCCATAACAGCACAGATACGCAGTATTTT
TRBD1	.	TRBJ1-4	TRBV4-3	CASSRRQGDLNEKLFF	TGCGCCAGCAGTCGGCGACAGGGGGACCTGAATGAAAAACTGTTTTTT
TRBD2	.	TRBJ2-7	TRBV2	CASSLGTSGGAITLSEQYF	TGTGCCAGCAGTTTAGGGACTAGCGGGGGGGCGATAACCCTCTCCGAGCAGTACTTC
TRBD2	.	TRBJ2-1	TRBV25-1	CASSTRTSEPTNEQFF	TGTGCCAGCAGTACTCGGACTAGCGAGCCCACCAATGAGCAGTTCTTC
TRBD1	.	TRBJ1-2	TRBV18	CASSSGQGDYGYTF	TGTGCCAGCTCATCGGGACAGGGGGACTATGGCTACACCTTC
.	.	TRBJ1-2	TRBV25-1	CASSDHNYGYTF	TGTGCCAGCAGTGACCACAACTATGGCTACACCTTC
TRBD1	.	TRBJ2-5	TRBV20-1	CSAHRGETQYF	TGCAGTGCTCACAGGGGAGAGACCCAGTACTTC
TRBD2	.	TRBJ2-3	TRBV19	CASSNTGTNTQYF	TGTGCCAGTAGCAACACCGGGACTAATACGCAGTATTTT
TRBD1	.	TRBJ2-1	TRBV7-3	CASSLGQGAYNEQFF	TGTGCCAGCAGCCTCGGACAGGGAGCCTACAATGAGCAGTTCTTC
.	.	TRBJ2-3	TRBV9	CASSVGGVYTDTQYF	TGTGCCAGCAGCGTAGGAGGTGTGTACACAGATACGCAGTATTTT
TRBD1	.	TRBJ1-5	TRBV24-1	CATSEAGGNQPQHF	TGTGCCACCAGTGAAGCAGGGGGAAATCAGCCCCAGCATTTT
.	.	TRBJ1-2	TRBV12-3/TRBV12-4	CASSLGLYGYTF	TGTGCCAGCAGTCTTGGCCTGTATGGCTACACCTTC
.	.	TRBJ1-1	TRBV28	CAIRTMNTEAFF	TGTGCTATCCGGACAATGAACACTGAAGCTTTCTTT
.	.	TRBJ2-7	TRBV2	CASSGPTRAEQYF	TGTGCCAGCAGTGGGCCAACGCGGGCCGAGCAGTACTTC
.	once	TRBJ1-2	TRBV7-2	CASSPRAGANYGYTF	TGTGCCAGCAGCCCCAGGGCAGGGGCTAACTATGGCTACACCTTC
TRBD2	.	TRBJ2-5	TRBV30	CAWSSKTPGTSGIRGETQYF	TGTGCCTGGAGTTCCAAAACACCCGGGACTAGCGGGATTCGAGGAGAGACCCAGTACTTC
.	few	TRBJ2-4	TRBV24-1	CATRDSKNIQYF	TGTGCCACCAGAGACAGTAAAAACATTCAGTACTTC
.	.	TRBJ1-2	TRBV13	CASSLPGMNYGYTF	TGTGCCAGCAGCTTACCAGGGATGAACTATGGCTACACCTTC
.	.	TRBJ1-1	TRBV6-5	CASSYLRGNTEAFF	TGTGCCAGCAGTTACTTGAGGGGGAACACTGAAGCTTTCTTT
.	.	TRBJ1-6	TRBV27	CASSPRDYSPLHF	TGTGCCAGCAGTCCCAGGGATTATTCACCCCTCCACTTT
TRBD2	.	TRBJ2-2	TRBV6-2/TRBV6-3	CASSYDGGASGRAYTGELFF	TGTGCCAGCAGTTACGACGGGGGGGCTAGCGGGAGGGCCTACACCGGGGAGCTGTTTTTT
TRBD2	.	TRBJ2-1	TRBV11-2	CASRGTSGVYNEQFF	TGTGCCAGCAGAGGTACTAGCGGGGTCTACAATGAGCAGTTCTTC
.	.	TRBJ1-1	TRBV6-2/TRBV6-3	CASSLRRTEAFF	TGTGCCAGCAGTCTTCGGCGGACTGAAGCTTTCTTT
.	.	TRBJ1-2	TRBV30	CAWSDGPYGYTF	TGTGCCTGGAGTGACGGTCCCTATGGCTACACCTTC
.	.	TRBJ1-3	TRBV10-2	CASSAQSGNTIYF	TGCGCCAGCAGTGCACAGTCTGGAAACACCATATATTTT
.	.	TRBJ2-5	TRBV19	CASSYVGQHQETQYF	TGTGCCAGTAGTTATGTAGGACAGCACCAAGAGACCCAGTACTTC
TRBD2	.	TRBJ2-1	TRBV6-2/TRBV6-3	CASSSTGRGGVDEQFF	TGTGCCAGCAGTTCCACCGGGCGGGGGGGCGTAGATGAGCAGTTCTTC
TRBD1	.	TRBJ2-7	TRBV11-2	CASSARQGIGNEQYF	TGTGCCAGCAGCGCCCGACAGGGAATCGGGAACGAGCAGTACTTC
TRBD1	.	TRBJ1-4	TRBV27	CASRRFGQGSEKLFF	TGTGCCAGCAGACGATTTGGACAGGGGAGTGAAAAACTGTTTTTT
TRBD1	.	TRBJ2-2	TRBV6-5	CAMEGGSTGELFF	TGTGCCATGGAAGGGGGCTCCACCGGGGAGCTGTTTTTT
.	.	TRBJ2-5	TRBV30	CAWSVNSGETQYF	TGTGCCTGGAGTGTAAATAGTGGAGAGACCCAGTACTTC
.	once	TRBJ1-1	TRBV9	CASSVTGASEAFF	TGTGCCAGCAGCGTGACGGGGGCCTCTGAAGCTTTCTTT
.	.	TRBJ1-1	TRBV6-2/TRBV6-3	CASSFLGSIPPNHPAFF	TGTGCCAGCAGTTTCTTAGGATCCATTCCTCCGAATCACCCAGCTTTCTTT
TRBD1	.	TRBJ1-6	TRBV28	CASSQSGTGDSPLHF	TGTGCCAGCAGTCAGAGCGGGACAGGCGACTCACCCCTCCACTTT
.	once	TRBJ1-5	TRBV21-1	CASSKGGSNQPQHF	TGTGCCAGCAGCAAGGGTGGGAGCAATCAGCCCCAGCATTTT